The subject of this entry is one T cell receptor (beta chain). Its antigen is unidentified. The sample belongs to a study of T cell repertoires in cytomegalovirus infection. Study findings and constraints: HLA-C-restricted TCR beta clonotypes specific for CMV led the ex vivo response.

Trimming took 5 bases from V and 5 from J, leaving 13 bases between them. The CDR3 is 15 amino acids. From germline, CDR1 is SGHVS and CDR2 FNYEAQ. Each CDR3 protein is one row after TCRdb ran MiXCR on the reads. The sample consists of approximately 1,000,000 distinct CDR3 sequences, less than 40% of them appearing once. Here the sequenced sample was cultured CD8+ T cells from PBMCs, taken from culture after CMV antigen stimulation. The receptor comes from a human donor in good health (CMV status not recorded). Some clones in this sample may be carry-over from other donors' samples. The gene calls are TRBV7-6 and TRBJ2-6, with D tentatively TRBD2 (6 bases). The CDR3 region has the DNA TGTGCCAGCAGCACGTCGGAGGGCTGGGCCAACGTCCTGACTTTC. Its protein is CASSTSEGWANVLTF.